The entry below describes one T cell receptor beta chain. Its antigen is unidentified. The treatment denotes: about 20 received Ad26.COV2.S at low or high dose, single or two shots; several received placebo; per-sample allocation not given. Specimen acquisition occurred on day 63 following the initial vaccine or placebo injection. The J segment lost 9 bases and the V segment lost 0 bases, leaving 5 bases of the junction unmatched. The CDR3 covers 15 residues. Germline V gene sequence: CDR1 SGHNT, CDR2 YYREEE (reference sequence). The sample comes from a study of Ad26.COV2.S vaccination and SARS-CoV-2 variants. Overall study: The trial was COV1001 and the donor's arm was Ad26.COV2.S. Recipients of Ad26.COV2.S got it intramuscularly, once or twice 56 days apart.

Measured with immunoSEQ multiplex PCR; TCRdb has only the in-frame clones, and not every one. The repertoire has 400,000 to 450,000 clones, more than 80% of them found once; the top ten carry 12%. Findings and limits, study-wide: Measurements of TCR breadth and depth may have given underestimates of the total T cell responses. Higher spike-specific TCR breadth was found in vaccine recipients than in placebo recipients.

The material was peripheral blood, obtained in a trial of Ad26.COV2.S vaccine versus placebo. The V and J genes are TRBV5-4 and TRBJ1-6; 8 bases are shared with TRBD1. The receptor was derived from a person aged 18-65 years who received the Ad26.COV2.S COVID-19 vaccine or a placebo. The CDR3: CASSLGDRGRSPLHF. The CDR3 DNA follows: TGTGCCAGCAGCTTGGGCGACAGGGGACGTTCACCCCTCCACTTT. The whole variable domain, remainder taken from reference TRBV5-4 and TRBJ1-6, is ETGVTQSPTHLIKTRGQQVTLRCSSQSGHNTVSWYQQALGQGPQFIFQYYREEENGRGNFPPRFSGLQFPNYSSELNVNALELDDSALYLCASSLGDRGRSPLHFGNGTRLTVT.